This TCR beta chain was obtained from a study of blood T cell repertoires in COVID-19. Study as a whole: Nucleic acid was either cDNA or gDNA, and it came from T cells, B-cell-depleted T cells, or PBMCs.

Seattle's enrolled individuals joined amid active infection and were then monitored longitudinally. The germline V and J ends were trimmed by 2 bases and 8 bases, with 7 bases remaining between them. Germline V lookup: CDR1 LGHDT, CDR2 YNNKEL (reference sequence). The CDR3 length is 13 residues. In the study's own analysis: Scientists estimated how many nucleated cells there were by amplifying reference gene primers. Clones were read by immunoSEQ multiplex PCR, and TCRdb kept only the in-frame ones, dropping some. V, J and clone size were drawn from that table, and D and trimming were deduced from the DNA. The top ten clones hold around 5% of a sample with more than 200,000 clones, more than 75% of them seen once.

The origin of this receptor is a woman aged 55-70 years with COVID-19, enrolled during active disease. The sample comprised peripheral blood. V is TRBV3-1 (or the pseudogene TRBV3-2) and J is TRBJ1-6; D perhaps matches TRBD1 (6 bases). The CDR3 nucleotides read TGTGCCAGCAGCCAAAGGACAGATTCACCCCTCCACTTT. This sequence encodes CASSQRTDSPLHF.